This TCR beta chain was identified in a study of CD8+CD57+ T cells in acquired aplastic anemia. At the level of the study: CD4+ and CD8+ cells, once sorted, gave DNA averaging roughly 3.4 ug.

Broader study findings: Patients and controls shared 25 to 30 CD8+ CDR3 sequences, which appeared highly expressed in patients and within their immunodominant clones. A significant difference in CD8+ Simpson's diversity between patients and controls was not found.

To note about this clonotype: What it binds is not known.

Template material for TCR beta VDJ and CDR3 profiling consisted of genomic DNA. TCRdb reanalysed the reads using MiXCR and keeps one entry per CDR3 protein. The sample consists of roughly 180,000 distinct CDR3 sequences, nearly 50% of them appearing once. Patients selected for sequencing had displayed CD8+CD57+ cell expansion by flow cytometry. None of the patients had been given any therapy when their blood was sampled. This CDR3 is 14 amino acids long. With V trimmed by 7 bases and J by 7 bases, 7 bases remained unmatched. The germline gives CDR1 ENHRY, CDR2 SYGVKD. Material for sequencing was sorted CD4+, CD8+, or CD8+CD57+ T cells (not recorded which) from PBMCs. This receptor was identified in a human donor with aplastic anemia. The V and J genes are TRBV10-3 and TRBJ2-7; 13 bases match TRBD2. Written as DNA, the CDR3 is TGTGCCATCACCACTAGCGGGAGGGCGGGTGAGCAGTACTTC. Amino acid sequence: CAITTSGRAGEQYF.